Listed here are 27 T cell receptor beta chains from one sample, sequenced in a study of vaccination and CD4 T cells after COVID-19 (dated by TCRdb to between 2021 and 2022). Library method: PCR. Instrument on record: Illumina iSeq 100. DNA from cultured CD4+ T cells underwent TCR sequencing with the Oncomine TCR Beta short-read assay at the Johns Hopkins FTIC core. TCRdb cleaned the public reads at Q25 with fastp, built clones with MiXCR and kept in-frame beta chains. Here each entry gathers all rows of one CDR3 protein and keeps the most common genes and DNA. Recorded for this sample are more than 15,000 distinct CDR3 sequences; under 75% of them occurred a single time. The ten largest clones take up over 15% of the sample. Read against the paper, the sample's treatment or condition label means: roughly 11-day PBMC culture with coronavirus spike peptide pools or control peptides (ViraFEST assay).

No antigen has been assigned to these receptors. The sample taken for sequencing was CD4+ T cells from blood, cultured in vitro. All receptors derive from a human donor who had recovered from COVID-19.

This clonotype appeared a few times. V and J are TRBV20-1 and TRBJ1-5, with unresolved D. Trimming removed 2 bases from V and 6 bases from J, with 14 bases in between. There are 14 residues in the CDR3. In germline, CDR1 is DFQATT, CDR2 SNEGSKA (reference sequence). The CDR3: CSARPWQDGQPQHF. DNA for the CDR3: TGCAGTGCTAGACCCTGGCAGGATGGTCAGCCCCAGCATTTT.

The chain uses TRBV7-2 and TRBJ2-7; TRBD2 is a possible D gene (5 bases). Germline V CDR1 and CDR2: SGHTA, FQGNSA. The CDR3 runs to 13 residues. Trimming removed 5 bases from V and 3 bases from J, with 11 bases in between. The CDR3 nucleotides read TGTGCCAGCAGCGACTACTCTTACTACGAGCAGTACTTC. Amino acid sequence: CASSDYSYYEQYF.

This chain uses TRBV7-9 with TRBJ2-7; D unclear. Trimming took off 1 base at V and 1 base at J, with 5 bases between the two ends. CDR1 SEHNR and CDR2 FQNEAQ come from the germline V gene (reference sequence). This CDR3 spans 13 amino acids. The CDR3 reads CASSLDASYEQYF. CDR3 sequence (DNA): TGTGCCAGCAGCTTAGATGCGTCCTACGAGCAGTACTTC. The full variable domain, its missing parts supplied by reference TRBV7-9 and TRBJ2-7, is DTGVSQNPRHKITKRGQNVTFRCDPISEHNRLYWYRQTLGQGPEFLTYFQNEAQLEKSRLLSDRFSAERPKGSFSTLEIQRTEQGDSAMYLCASSLDASYEQYFGPGTRLTVT.

The chain is built from TRBV20-1 and TRBJ2-1; 9 bases agree with TRBD2. With 0 bases clipped from V and 6 bases from J, the junction kept 6 bases outside the gene matches. The germline CDR1 and CDR2 sequences are DFQATT and SNEGSKA (reference sequence). This CDR3 has 15 amino acids. The CDR3 sequence is CSARDRSGSINEQFF. CDR3 nucleotides: TGCAGTGCTAGAGATCGTAGCGGGAGCATCAATGAGCAGTTCTTC.

This chain connects TRBV20-1 to TRBJ2-7; 14 bases match TRBD2. Germline values: CDR1 DFQATT, CDR2 SNEGSKA (reference sequence). CDR3 length equals 16 residues. After removal of 1 base from V and 7 bases from J, the junction contained 9 bases not matched to a gene. The DNA for the CDR3 is TGCAGTGCTAGAGCAATGGGACTAGCGGGAGTTAGTGAGCAGTACTTC. Amino acids: CSARAMGLAGVSEQYF.

This clonotype came up a few times. The rearrangement joins TRBV7-2 to TRBJ2-7; D is perhaps TRBD1 or TRBD2 (5 bases each). The CDR3 has 16 amino acids. The germline gives CDR1 SGHTA, CDR2 FQGNSA. Trimming took off 2 bases at V and 2 bases at J, with 16 bases between the two ends. In nucleotides, the CDR3 is TGTGCCAGCAGCTTAAGGACCGGGACGGCGACCTACGAGCAGTACTTC. It codes for CASSLRTGTATYEQYF.

The table lists this clonotype with a count of one. The rearrangement uses TRBV7-9 and TRBJ1-3; D unresolved. The V and J ends lost 1 base and 2 bases respectively, with 15 bases between them. The CDR3 is 17 residues long. Germline assignment: CDR1 SEHNR and CDR2 FQNEAQ (reference sequence). This chain's CDR3 is CASSLEDYSRPGNTIYF. The CDR3 nucleotides are TGTGCCAGCAGCTTAGAGGACTACTCAAGGCCTGGAAACACCATATATTTT.

The CDR3 reads CASSSGGQPQHF. CDR3 in DNA: TGTGCCAGCAGTTCCGGCGGGCAGCCCCAGCATTTT. The chain has TRBV6-2 or TRBV6-3 and TRBJ1-5; no reliable D call. CDR3 length: 12 amino acids. The V and J ends lost 4 bases and 7 bases respectively, with 8 bases between them. The germline gives CDR1 MNHEY, CDR2 SVGEGT.

J is TRBJ2-3 and V is TRBV20-1; D gene unclear. Per the germline V gene, CDR1 is DFQATT and CDR2 is SNEGSKA (reference sequence). The CDR3 is 10 residues long. With 3 bases removed from V and 7 bases from J, the gap between germline ends came to 5 bases. The CDR3 sequence: CSASGNTQYF. The CDR3 coding sequence is TGCAGTGCTAGCGGTAATACGCAGTATTTT.

The rearrangement joins TRBV15 to TRBJ1-5; D not certain. Trimming left V 1 base short and J 1 base short, with 11 bases between. The V gene's germline CDR1 is LNHNV and CDR2 YYDKDF (reference sequence). The CDR3 loop spans 16 amino acids. CDR3 DNA: TGTGCCACCAGCAGAGTGAGGTTGGGAAGCAATCAGCCCCAGCATTTT. Its translation: CATSRVRLGSNQPQHF.

The CDR3 spells CATHPGPPLNQPQHF. In nucleotides, the CDR3 is TGTGCCACCCACCCAGGACCGCCCCTCAATCAGCCCCAGCATTTT. This chain links TRBV15 with TRBJ1-5; D unclear. Germline V gene lookup returns CDR1 LNHNV and CDR2 YYDKDF (reference sequence). Trimming removed 8 bases at V and 3 bases at J, with 17 bases between. There are 15 residues in the CDR3.

The CDR3 DNA sequence: TGTGCCAGCAGGCCGGACAGGGGTAGCAATCAGCCCCAGCATTTT. Translation: CASRPDRGSNQPQHF. The V and J genes are TRBV7-8 and TRBJ1-5, with 9 positions matching TRBD1. J gave up 0 bases and V 6 bases, and 3 bases lay outside the gene matches. The CDR3 length is 15 residues. From germline, CDR1 is SGHVS and CDR2 FQNEAQ.

The genes are TRBV29-1 and TRBJ1-5; D not certain. The germline V and J ends were trimmed by 4 bases and 0 bases, with 7 bases remaining between them. Germline values: CDR1 SQVTM, CDR2 ANQGSEA. The CDR3 runs to 13 residues. This CDR3 is CSVAGNSNQPQHF. The CDR3 coding sequence is TGCAGCGTTGCAGGAAATAGCAATCAGCCCCAGCATTTT. The variable domain in full, with the rest retrieved from reference TRBV29-1 and TRBJ1-5, is SAVISQKPSRDICQRGTSLTIQCQVDSQVTMMFWYRQQPGQSLTLIATANQGSEATYESGFVIDKFPISRPNLTFSTLTVSNMSPEDSSIYLCSVAGNSNQPQHFGDGTRLSIL.

The chain joins TRBV7-2 to TRBJ1-5, with 9 positions matching TRBD1. In germline, CDR1 is SGHTA, CDR2 FQGNSA. The V and J ends lost 5 bases and 1 base, in that order; junction bases with no gene match: 3. The CDR3 has 15 residues. The CDR3 sequence: CASSAGTGSNQPQHF. For the CDR3, the DNA is TGTGCCAGCAGCGCGGGGACAGGGAGCAATCAGCCCCAGCATTTT.

The rearrangement links TRBV29-1 to TRBJ1-2, with D possibly being TRBD1 (5 bases). Trimming shortened V by 4 bases and J by 8 bases, and 11 bases separated the two germline ends. The length of the CDR3 is 11 residues. Per the germline V gene, CDR1 is SQVTM and CDR2 is ANQGSEA. Written as DNA, the CDR3 is TGCAGCGTTGTCGCAGGGCGCGGCTACACCTTC. The encoded protein is CSVVAGRGYTF.

The chain uses TRBV20-1 and TRBJ1-2, with 9 bases lining up with TRBD1. The V gene end was trimmed by 3 bases and the J gene end by 4 bases; junction bases not matched to a gene: 3. Germline values: CDR1 DFQATT, CDR2 SNEGSKA (reference sequence). The CDR3 spans 13 residues. CDR3 DNA: TGCAGTGCTAGGGGACAGGGCCTCTATGGCTACACCTTC. This codes for CSARGQGLYGYTF.

The chain has TRBV5-4 and TRBJ2-5; D is possibly TRBD2 (5 bases). Looked up from germline, CDR1 is SGHNT and CDR2 is YYREEE (reference sequence). This CDR3 region has 13 residues. V was shortened by 2 bases and J by 8 bases, with 13 bases between the two germline ends. The CDR3 is CASSLTVPGTQYF. CDR3 bases: TGTGCCAGCAGCTTAACTGTCCCGGGAACCCAGTACTTC.

This clonotype has more than one count but fewer than ten. The chain combines TRBV6-1 with TRBJ1-1; no clear D. Germline CDR1 MNHNS, CDR2 SASEGT. Trimming left V 7 bases short and J 5 bases short, with 8 bases between. The CDR3 extends over 11 amino acids. The DNA of the CDR3 is TGTGCCAGCATGAGGAGAACTGAAGCTTTCTTT. Its protein product is CASMRRTEAFF.

This chain connects TRBV5-1 to TRBJ2-7; 9 bases line up with TRBD1. Germline CDR1 SGHRS, CDR2 YFSETQ. This CDR3 is 15 amino acids long. Trimming took 4 bases from V and 5 from J; bases not matched to a gene: 10. CDR3 nucleotides: TGCGCCAGCAGCCCGCTCGGACAGGGGTTCCACGAGCAGTACTTC. Protein product: CASSPLGQGFHEQYF.

The chain has TRBV29-1 and TRBJ2-5; no reliable D call. Per the germline V gene, CDR1 is SQVTM and CDR2 is ANQGSEA. Trimming left V 4 bases short and J 2 bases short, with 5 bases between. CDR3 size: 11 residues. The DNA of the CDR3 is TGCAGCGTTGCTGGTCAAGAGACCCAGTACTTC. Residues: CSVAGQETQYF.

The CDR3 DNA follows: TGTGCCAGCAGTAGGGCCGACCGGACCGGGGAGCTGTTTTTT. It translates to CASSRADRTGELFF. The chain recombines TRBV6-2 or TRBV6-3 with TRBJ2-2, with D uncertain. Germline V gene data show CDR1 as MNHEY and CDR2 as SVGEGT. The CDR3 consists of 14 residues. The V and J ends lost 5 bases and 5 bases respectively, with 12 bases between them.

The V gene is TRBV27, the J gene TRBJ1-1, with TRBD1 matching over 8 bases. Germline CDR1 is MNHEY and CDR2 is SMNVEV (reference sequence). Trimming cost V 5 bases and J 7 bases; bases outside gene matches: 9. This CDR3 comprises 14 residues. This CDR3 is CASSPRDRKLEAFF. CDR3 sequence (DNA): TGTGCCAGCAGTCCCCGGGACAGGAAGCTTGAAGCTTTCTTT.

In its sample, this clonotype was seen a few times. The chain couples TRBV6-5 to TRBJ1-5; a weak D match, TRBD1 (6 bases). The ends were cut back, 2 bases at V and 4 bases at J, with 12 bases in the middle. CDR1 and CDR2 (germline): MNHEY, SVGAGI. This CDR3 spans 15 amino acids. In DNA, the CDR3 is TGTGCCAGCAGTTACGCTTACAGGGTAAATCAGCCCCAGCATTTT. Its translation is CASSYAYRVNQPQHF.

Notes on this clonotype: A junction boundary mismatches the germline segment, possibly from a read error. CDR3 in amino acids: CSARDPSGLAGEGEQLF. CDR3 DNA: TGCAGTGCTAGAGATCCATCGGGACTAGCGGGAGAGGGTGAGCAGCTCTTC. V and J are TRBV20-1 and TRBJ2-1; 14 bases agree with TRBD2. There are 17 residues in the CDR3. The germline gives CDR1 DFQATT, CDR2 SNEGSKA (reference sequence).

This clonotype has just one count. The rearrangement uses TRBV20-1 and TRBJ2-3; 8 bases map to TRBD1. CDR1 is DFQATT, CDR2 SNEGSKA, per germline (reference sequence). The J segment lost 2 bases and the V segment lost 0 bases, leaving 4 bases of the junction unmatched. This CDR3 is 15 amino acids long. In DNA, the CDR3 is TGCAGTGCTAGAGATCCCAGGGGGCCCACAGATACGCAGTATTTT. It specifies CSARDPRGPTDTQYF.

This rearrangement joins TRBV7-2 to TRBJ2-7, with 13 bases matching TRBD2. From germline, CDR1 is SGHTA and CDR2 FQGNSA. Trimming took 5 bases from V and 3 from J; bases not matched to a gene: 4. The CDR3 loop spans 15 amino acids. In DNA form, the CDR3 reads TGTGCCAGCAGCGCGGGACTAGCGGGGAACTACGAGCAGTACTTC. Protein sequence: CASSAGLAGNYEQYF.

The V gene is TRBV28, the J gene TRBJ1-2; D gene uncertain. Germline V gene lookup returns CDR1 MDHEN and CDR2 SYDVKM. V lost 8 bases to trimming and J lost 3 bases, with 10 bases between them. This CDR3 has 12 amino acids. CDR3 protein: CASRGTYYGYTF. The DNA of the CDR3 is TGTGCCAGCCGAGGAACTTACTATGGCTACACCTTC.